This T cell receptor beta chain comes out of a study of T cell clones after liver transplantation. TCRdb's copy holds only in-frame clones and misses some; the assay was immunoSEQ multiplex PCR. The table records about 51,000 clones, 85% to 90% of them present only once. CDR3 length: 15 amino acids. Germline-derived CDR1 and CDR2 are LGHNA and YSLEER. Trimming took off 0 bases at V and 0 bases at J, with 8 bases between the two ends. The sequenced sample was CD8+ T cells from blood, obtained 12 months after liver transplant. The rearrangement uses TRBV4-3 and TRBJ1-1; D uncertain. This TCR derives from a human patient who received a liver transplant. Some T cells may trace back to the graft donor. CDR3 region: CASSQDRGMNTEAFF. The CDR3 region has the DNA TGCGCCAGCAGCCAAGATAGAGGGATGAACACTGAAGCTTTCTTT.